The rows below give T cell receptor beta chains drawn from one sample of a study of shared clonotypes between healthy human individuals. Profiling relied on immunoSEQ multiplex PCR, and the TCRdb table lists in-frame clones only, not all of them. The profile covers 90,000 to 150,000 clones, with about 63% appearing a single time and under 25% taken by the ten largest. Sequencing was done on a sample of memory CD8+ T cells sorted from blood. These TCRs come from a woman between 25 and 40 years old in good health. Both conserved end residues are part of each CDR3. Fields, in order: V gene, CDR3 length, CDR3 protein.

TRBV29-1,14,CSVVPGQGPYEQYF
TRBV7-9,14,CASSLQGGNTEAFF
TRBV7-2,14,CASSLWRVDTEAFF
TRBV6-5,14,CASSYSIEGNTIYF
TRBV6-4,15,CASSVEAASTDTQYF
TRBV6-1,13,CASRSGGSYEQYF
TRBV18,15,CASSPPNSAGAEQFF
TRBV4-1,16,CASSQDRAGTRHEAFF
TRBV6-5,14,CASSYGPRFETQYF
TRBV5-6,13,CASSLLRTGEQYF
TRBV28,12,CASSLGRIEAFF
TRBV6-1,14,CASRGGAGGPSGLF
TRBV6-6,15,CASKKTVLGRDEQYF
TRBV29-1,11,CSVEMGREQFF
TRBV27,14,CASGRTGANQPQHF
TRBV15,23,CATSTKNRDRPYTRSSGANVLTF
TRBV6-4,14,CASSALGTTDTQYF
TRBV6-1,16,CASSEATGVGGKTQYF
TRBV20-1,11,CSVRSSYEQYF
TRBV21-1,13,CASSKAGWNEQFF
TRBV23-1,12,CASSRQRGEQYF
TRBV5-1,13,CASSSSEGYEQYF
TRBV6-6,9,CATGLKEYF
TRBV23-1,13,CASRQLILETQYF
TRBV28,15,CASSQTQGALEKLFF
TRBV9,14,CASPAGQSSYEQYF
TRBV5-1,14,CASSFTAFTDTQYF
TRBV5-1,17,CASSLAGTSGSTDTQYF
TRBV11-2,15,CASSLVPGKVVEQYF
TRBV5-1,14,CASSKDSITDTQYF
TRBV28,15,CASSGAWEGLDEQFF
TRBV11-2,15,CASSPRLAGDYEQYF
TRBV10-2,14,CASSEPEQNTEAFF
TRBV2,13,CASRAQNRPEAFF
TRBV9,15,CASSIDRVATDTQYF
TRBV7-9,13,CAGLQGNTDTQYF
TRBV28,15,CASSLRATGNQPQHF
TRBV5-6,13,CASSFEQNYEQYF
TRBV13,14,CASSRTSGPYEQYF
TRBV4-1,14,CASSTIPSYNEQFF
TRBV19,15,CASHKAGGTYNEQFF